Each of the 12 T cell receptor beta chains below was sequenced from the same sample in a study of metastatic and nonmetastatic thyroid tumors. No patient received treatment before thyroid surgery. With MiXCR, TCRdb called clones anew from the PCR reads. The sample lists approximately 44,000 clones, over 25% occurring once. The specimen sequenced was blood. These receptors were taken from a male donor with papillary thyroid cancer or a benign thyroid nodule (not recorded which). Some clones in this sample may be carry-over from other donors' samples.

The table lists this clone with a count of one. This rearrangement joins TRBV11-2 to TRBJ1-3; no definite D call. Germline CDR1 SGHAT, CDR2 FQNNGV. CDR3 length: 11 residues. V dropped 6 bases and J dropped 3 bases, with 3 bases sitting between them. The CDR3 loop reads CASRCGNTIYF. As DNA, the CDR3 is TGTGCCAGCAGGTGTGGAAACACCATATATTTT.

This clone was counted ten times or more. A much more abundant neighbour one base away suggests this may be a read error. The rearrangement links TRBV20-1 to TRBJ2-7; D not certain. The CDR3 sequence is 10 residues long. V was clipped by 8 bases and J by 0 bases, with 5 bases between them. Germline CDR1 and CDR2: DFQATT and SNEGSKA (reference sequence). CDR3 protein: CSWASYEQYF. The CDR3 bases are TGCAGTTGGGCCTCCTACGAGCAGTACTTC.

Notes on this clone: The junction does not match germline at one end; this may be a read error. The J gene is TRBJ2-1, the V gene TRBV2; a possible D gene is TRBD2 (5 bases). Per germline, CDR1 SNHLY and CDR2 FYNNEI. The CDR3 has 13 residues. The CDR3 is CASLAGPYKEQFF. The CDR3 DNA reads TGTGCCAGCCTGGCGGGCCCCTACAAAGAGCAGTTCTTC.

A word on this clone: One end of the junction varies from germline; a read error may be responsible. The chain combines TRBV6-1 with TRBJ1-3; D gene uncertain. The CDR3 runs to 12 residues. CDR1 and CDR2 from the germline V gene are MNHNS and SASEGT. The CDR3 DNA reads as TGTGCCAGCATGAGATCTGGAAAAACCATATATTTT. This encodes CASMRSGKTIYF.

The CDR3 nucleotides are TGTGCCAGCAGCCCCCCGAACAGTCCCGCTGGAAACACCATATATTTT. This translates into CASSPPNSPAGNTIYF. The chain combines TRBV3-1 with TRBJ1-3; no reliable D call. Germline CDR1 LGHDT, CDR2 YNNKEL (reference sequence). The CDR3 has 16 amino acids. The V gene lost 4 bases and the J gene lost 2 bases, with 15 bases spanning the gap.

Many counts were recorded for this clone. An end of the junction does not agree with germline; a read error may underlie this. The chain carries TRBV11-1 and TRBJ1-2; 7 positions agree with TRBD1. CDR1 and CDR2 (germline): SGHAT, FQDESV (reference sequence). The CDR3 has 19 residues. The CDR3 nucleotides are TGTGCCAGCAGATTAGGGTCCGACAGGGCCCAAAGTTTCTACTATGGCTACACCTTC. As protein: CASRLGSDRAQSFYYGYTF.

Worth noting for this clone: It is likely a read error, because the conserved phenylalanine at the end of the CDR3 is missing. No DNA is shown, since the ends of the CDR3 on it are uncertain; the CDR3 is the one TCRdb lists. The chain couples TRBV3-1 to TRBJ1-3; the D call of TRBD1 is as the table states it, not checked on the DNA. The CDR3 length is 15 residues, termini included. Germline V gene lookup returns CDR1 LGHDT and CDR2 YNNKEL (reference sequence). The CDR3 spells CASSHRMGGGHTLYL.

The rearrangement links TRBV28 to TRBJ1-5; D may be TRBD1 (6 bases). Per germline, CDR1 MDHEN and CDR2 SYDVKM. This CDR3 has 13 residues. The ends were cut back, 7 bases at V and 6 bases at J, with 13 bases in the middle. CDR3 coding DNA: TGTGCCAGCACTTACAGGGAGGGTCAGCCCCAGCATTTT. Amino acids: CASTYREGQPQHF.

This clone was found once. The CDR3 ends on some other residue instead of the conserved phenylalanine or tryptophan, so this is likely a read error. The chain employs TRBV18 and TRBJ1-6, with a weak D call TRBD1 (6 bases). The germline V and J ends were trimmed by 4 bases and 7 bases, with 17 bases remaining between them. Germline lookup yields CDR1 KGHSH and CDR2 LQKENI. The CDR3 is 16 residues long. The DNA of the CDR3 is TGTGCCAGCTCACAGTCCCGGGACAAGGAAAATTCACCCCTCCACTGT. It codes for CASSQSRDKENSPLHC.

This clone was picked up one time. The genes are TRBV6-1 and TRBJ2-6; 9 bases agree with TRBD1. CDR1 is MNHNS and CDR2 is SASEGT in the germline V gene. V dropped 6 bases and J dropped 16; count of bases not matched to a gene: 22. The CDR3 has 17 amino acids. The CDR3 DNA reads as TGTGCCAGCAGACCCGGACAGGGGATCTCTGGGGCCAACGCTCTGACTTTC. Translation gives CASRPGQGISGANALTF.

This clone was counted between two and nine times. The chain joins TRBV6-1 to TRBJ2-5; D assignment may be TRBD1 or TRBD2 (7 bases each). The V gene lost 8 bases and the J gene lost 4 bases, with 20 bases spanning the gap. CDR1 is MNHNS and CDR2 is SASEGT in the germline V gene. The CDR3 consists of 15 residues. The CDR3 here is CASGRAGGAGETQYF. CDR3 nucleotides: TGTGCCAGCGGGAGGGCAGGGGGGGCGGGAGAGACCCAGTACTTC.

The chain employs TRBV29-1 and TRBJ2-1; 11 nucleotides align to TRBD2. The trim removed 5 bases at V and 0 bases at J, leaving 3 bases unmatched. Germline V gives CDR1 SQVTM, CDR2 ANQGSEA. The CDR3 is made up of 15 amino acids. The CDR3: CSVRLAGTSYNEQFF. CDR3 nucleotides: TGCAGCGTTCGACTAGCGGGGACCTCCTACAATGAGCAGTTCTTC.